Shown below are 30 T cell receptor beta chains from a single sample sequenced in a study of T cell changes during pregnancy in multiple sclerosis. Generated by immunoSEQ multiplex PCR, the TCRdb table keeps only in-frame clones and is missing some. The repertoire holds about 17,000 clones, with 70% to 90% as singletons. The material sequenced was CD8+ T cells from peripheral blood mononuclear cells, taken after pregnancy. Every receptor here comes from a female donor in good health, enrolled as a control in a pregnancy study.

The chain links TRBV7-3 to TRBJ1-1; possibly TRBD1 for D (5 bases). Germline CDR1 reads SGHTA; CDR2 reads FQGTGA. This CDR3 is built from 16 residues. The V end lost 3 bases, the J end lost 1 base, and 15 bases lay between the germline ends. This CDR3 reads CASSLLAPRGNTEAFF. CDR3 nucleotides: TGTGCCAGCAGCTTGTTGGCCCCAAGGGGGAACACTGAAGCTTTCTTT.

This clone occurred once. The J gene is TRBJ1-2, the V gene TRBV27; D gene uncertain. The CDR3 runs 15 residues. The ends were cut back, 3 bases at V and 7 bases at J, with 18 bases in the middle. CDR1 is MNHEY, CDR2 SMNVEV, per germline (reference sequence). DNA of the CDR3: TGTGCCAGCAGTTTTTCGCCTTCGACAAGCCGTGGCTACACCTTC. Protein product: CASSFSPSTSRGYTF.

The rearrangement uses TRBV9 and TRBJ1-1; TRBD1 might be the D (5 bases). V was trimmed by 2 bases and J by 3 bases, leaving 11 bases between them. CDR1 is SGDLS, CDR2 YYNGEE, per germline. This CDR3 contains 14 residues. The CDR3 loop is CASSVMSGDTEAFF. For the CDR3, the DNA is TGTGCCAGCAGCGTGATGTCGGGGGACACTGAAGCTTTCTTT.

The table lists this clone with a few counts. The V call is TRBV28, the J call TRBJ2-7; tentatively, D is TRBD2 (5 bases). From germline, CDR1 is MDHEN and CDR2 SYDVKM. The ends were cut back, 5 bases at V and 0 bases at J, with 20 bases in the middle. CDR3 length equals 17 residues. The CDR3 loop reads CASSPQFSEKSSYEQYF. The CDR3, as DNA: TGTGCCAGCAGTCCCCAATTTAGCGAAAAGAGCTCCTACGAGCAGTACTTC.

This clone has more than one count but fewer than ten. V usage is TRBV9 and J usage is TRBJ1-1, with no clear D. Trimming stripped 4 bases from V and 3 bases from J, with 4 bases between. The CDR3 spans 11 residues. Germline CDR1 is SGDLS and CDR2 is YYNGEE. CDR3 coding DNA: TGTGCCAGCAGCCGGGACACTGAAGCTTTCTTT. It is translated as CASSRDTEAFF.

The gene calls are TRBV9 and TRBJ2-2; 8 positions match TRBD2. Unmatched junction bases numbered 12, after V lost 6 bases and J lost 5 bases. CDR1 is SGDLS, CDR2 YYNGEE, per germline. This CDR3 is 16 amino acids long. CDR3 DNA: TGTGCCAGCAACGGGGGGGGCGAGGTTGGGACCGGGGAGCTGTTTTTT. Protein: CASNGGGEVGTGELFF.

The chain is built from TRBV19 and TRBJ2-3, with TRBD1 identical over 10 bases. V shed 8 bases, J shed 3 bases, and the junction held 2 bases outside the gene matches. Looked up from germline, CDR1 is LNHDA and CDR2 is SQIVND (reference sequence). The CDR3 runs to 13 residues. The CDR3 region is CASGDRGTDTQYF. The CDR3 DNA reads TGTGCCAGTGGGGACAGGGGAACAGATACGCAGTATTTT.

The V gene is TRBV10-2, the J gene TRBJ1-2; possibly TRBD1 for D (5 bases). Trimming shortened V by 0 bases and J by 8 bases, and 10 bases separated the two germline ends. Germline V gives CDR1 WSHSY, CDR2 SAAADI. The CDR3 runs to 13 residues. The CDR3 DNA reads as TGCGCCAGCAGTGAGTCCGGAGGGGTCGGCTACACCTTC. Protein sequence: CASSESGGVGYTF.

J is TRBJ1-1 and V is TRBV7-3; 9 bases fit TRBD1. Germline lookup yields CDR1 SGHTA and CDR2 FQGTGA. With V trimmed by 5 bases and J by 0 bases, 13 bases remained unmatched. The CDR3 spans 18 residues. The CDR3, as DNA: TGTGCCAGCAGCCTCCCCCCGGGACAGGGTATCATGAACACTGAAGCTTTCTTT. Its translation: CASSLPPGQGIMNTEAFF.

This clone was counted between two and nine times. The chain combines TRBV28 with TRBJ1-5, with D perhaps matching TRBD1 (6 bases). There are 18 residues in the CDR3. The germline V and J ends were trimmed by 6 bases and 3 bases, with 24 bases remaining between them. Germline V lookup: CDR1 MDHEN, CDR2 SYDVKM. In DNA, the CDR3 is TGTGCCAGCAGCCTCCGGGACATACTTAAACCTTCCAATCAGCCCCAGCATTTT. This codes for CASSLRDILKPSNQPQHF.

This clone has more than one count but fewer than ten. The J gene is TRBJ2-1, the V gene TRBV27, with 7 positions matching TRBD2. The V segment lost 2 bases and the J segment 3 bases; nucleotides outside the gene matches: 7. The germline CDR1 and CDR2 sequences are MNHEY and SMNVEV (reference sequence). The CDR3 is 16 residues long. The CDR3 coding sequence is TGTGCCAGCAGTTTACAGGCGGGAGTGGTCTACAATGAGCAGTTCTTC. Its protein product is CASSLQAGVVYNEQFF.

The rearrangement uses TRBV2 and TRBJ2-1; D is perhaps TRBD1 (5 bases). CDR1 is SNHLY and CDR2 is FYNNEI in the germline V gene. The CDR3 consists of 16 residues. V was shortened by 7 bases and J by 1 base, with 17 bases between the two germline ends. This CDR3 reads CASTDFGRTSYNEQFF. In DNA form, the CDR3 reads TGTGCCAGCACCGATTTCGGCAGGACATCCTACAATGAGCAGTTCTTC.

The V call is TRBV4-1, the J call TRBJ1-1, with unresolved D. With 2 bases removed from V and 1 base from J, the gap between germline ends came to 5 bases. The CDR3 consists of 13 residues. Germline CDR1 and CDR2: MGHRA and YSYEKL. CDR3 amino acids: CASSQLANTEAFF. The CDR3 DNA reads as TGCGCCAGCAGCCAACTAGCGAACACTGAAGCTTTCTTT.

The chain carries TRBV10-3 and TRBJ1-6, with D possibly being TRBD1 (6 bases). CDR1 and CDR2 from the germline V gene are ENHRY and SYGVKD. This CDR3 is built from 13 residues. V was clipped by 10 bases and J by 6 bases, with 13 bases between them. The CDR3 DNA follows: TGTGCCACGCTGGACAGTTTTAATTCACCCCTCCACTTT. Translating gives CATLDSFNSPLHF.

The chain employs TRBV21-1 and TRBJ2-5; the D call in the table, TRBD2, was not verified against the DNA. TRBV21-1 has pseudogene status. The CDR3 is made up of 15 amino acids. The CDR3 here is CASSARLALQETQYF. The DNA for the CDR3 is TGTGCCAGCAGCGCGCGACTAGCGTTACAAGAGACCCAGTACTTC.

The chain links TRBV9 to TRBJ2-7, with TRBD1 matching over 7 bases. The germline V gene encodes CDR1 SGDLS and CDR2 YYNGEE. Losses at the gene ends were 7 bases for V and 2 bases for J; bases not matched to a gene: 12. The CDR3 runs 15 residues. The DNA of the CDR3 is TGTGCCAGCCACCCTAGGACAGGCCTCACCTACGAGCAGTACTTC. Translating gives CASHPRTGLTYEQYF.

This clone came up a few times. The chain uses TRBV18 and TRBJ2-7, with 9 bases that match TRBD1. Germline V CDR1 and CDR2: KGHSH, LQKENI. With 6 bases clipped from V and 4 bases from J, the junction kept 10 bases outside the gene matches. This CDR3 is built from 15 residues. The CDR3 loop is CASSTRAGQGYEQYF. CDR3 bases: TGTGCCAGCTCCACGAGGGCGGGACAGGGATACGAGCAGTACTTC. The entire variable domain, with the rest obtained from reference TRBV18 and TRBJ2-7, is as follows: NAGVMQNPRHLVRRRGQEARLRCSPMKGHSHVYWYRQLPEEGLKFMVYLQKENIIDESGMPKERFSAEFPKEGPSILRIQQVVRGDSAAYFCASSTRAGQGYEQYFGPGTRLTVT.

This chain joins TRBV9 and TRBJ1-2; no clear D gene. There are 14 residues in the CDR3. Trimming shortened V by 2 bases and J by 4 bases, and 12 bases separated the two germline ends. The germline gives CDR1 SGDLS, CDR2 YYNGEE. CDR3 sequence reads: CASSVGTGVYGYTF. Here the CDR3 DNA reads TGTGCCAGCAGCGTTGGAACCGGGGTCTATGGCTACACCTTC.

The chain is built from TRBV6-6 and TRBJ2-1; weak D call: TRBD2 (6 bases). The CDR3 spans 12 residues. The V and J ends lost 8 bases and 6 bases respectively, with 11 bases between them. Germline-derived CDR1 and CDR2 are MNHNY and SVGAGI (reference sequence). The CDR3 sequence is CASGEDRNEQFF. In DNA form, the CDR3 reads TGTGCCAGCGGGGAGGACCGCAATGAGCAGTTCTTC.

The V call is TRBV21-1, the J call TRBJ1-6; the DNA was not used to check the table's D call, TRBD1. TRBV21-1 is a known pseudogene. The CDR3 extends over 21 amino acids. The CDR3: CATKINRGRRSASSYNSPLHF. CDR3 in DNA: TGTGCCACAAAAATTAACAGGGGCCGCCGCTCCGCTAGCTCCTATAATTCACCCCTCCACTTT.

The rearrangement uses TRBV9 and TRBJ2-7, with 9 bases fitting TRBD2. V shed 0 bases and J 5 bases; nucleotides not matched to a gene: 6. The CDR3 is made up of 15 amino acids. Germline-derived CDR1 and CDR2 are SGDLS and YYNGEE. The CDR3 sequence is CASSVVAGGPHEQYF. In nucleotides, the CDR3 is TGTGCCAGCAGCGTAGTTGCGGGAGGGCCCCACGAGCAGTACTTC.

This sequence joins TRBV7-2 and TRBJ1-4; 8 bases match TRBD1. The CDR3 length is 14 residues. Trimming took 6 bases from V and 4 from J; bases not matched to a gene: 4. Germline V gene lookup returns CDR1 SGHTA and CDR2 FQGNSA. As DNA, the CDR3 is TGTGCCAGCAGTTCACAGGGGGGTAATGAAAAACTGTTTTTT. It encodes CASSSQGGNEKLFF.

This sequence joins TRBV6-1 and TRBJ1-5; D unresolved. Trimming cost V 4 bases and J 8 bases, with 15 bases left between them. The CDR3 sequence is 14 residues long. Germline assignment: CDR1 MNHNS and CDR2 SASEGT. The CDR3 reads CASSGKLEFEPQHF. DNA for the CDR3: TGTGCCAGCAGTGGGAAACTAGAATTTGAGCCCCAGCATTTT.

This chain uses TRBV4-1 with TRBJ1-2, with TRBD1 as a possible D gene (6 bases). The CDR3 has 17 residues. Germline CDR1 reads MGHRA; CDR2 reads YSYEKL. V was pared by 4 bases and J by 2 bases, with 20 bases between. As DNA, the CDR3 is TGCGCCAGCAGCCCCGGGGGGGCAACAGCTCCAAACTATGGCTACACCTTC. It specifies CASSPGGATAPNYGYTF.

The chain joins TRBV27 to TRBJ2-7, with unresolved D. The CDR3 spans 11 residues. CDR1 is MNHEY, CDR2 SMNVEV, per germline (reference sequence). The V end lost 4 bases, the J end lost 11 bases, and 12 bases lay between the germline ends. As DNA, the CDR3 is TGTGCCAGCAGTTCCCGACAATCGGAGTACTTC. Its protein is CASSSRQSEYF.

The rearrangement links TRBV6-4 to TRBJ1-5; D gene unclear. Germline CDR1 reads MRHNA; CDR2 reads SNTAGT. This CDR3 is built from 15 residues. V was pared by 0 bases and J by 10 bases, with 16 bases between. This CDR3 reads CASSDSADSTSPQHF. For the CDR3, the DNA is TGTGCCAGCAGTGACTCGGCGGACTCTACTAGCCCCCAGCATTTT.

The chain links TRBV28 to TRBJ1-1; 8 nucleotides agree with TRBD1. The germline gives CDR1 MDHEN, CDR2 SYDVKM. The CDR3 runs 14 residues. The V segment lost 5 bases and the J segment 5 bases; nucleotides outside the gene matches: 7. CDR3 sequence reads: CASSTTGGRTEAFF. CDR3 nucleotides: TGTGCCAGCAGTACCACAGGGGGGAGGACTGAAGCTTTCTTT.

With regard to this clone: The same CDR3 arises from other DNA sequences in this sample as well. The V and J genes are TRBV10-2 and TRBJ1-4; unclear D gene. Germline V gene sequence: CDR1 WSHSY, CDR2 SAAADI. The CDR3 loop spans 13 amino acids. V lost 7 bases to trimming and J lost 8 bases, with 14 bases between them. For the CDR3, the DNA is TGCGCCAGCAAAATAGGAGGCGGGGAAAAACTGTTTTTT. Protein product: CASKIGGGEKLFF.

The CDR3 DNA reads as TGTGCCAGTAGTAAAGGACTAGCGGATTACAATGAGCAGTTCTTC. Residues: CASSKGLADYNEQFF. V gene TRBV19 combines with J gene TRBJ2-1, with TRBD2 identical over 10 bases. This CDR3 contains 15 residues. CDR1 is LNHDA and CDR2 is SQIVND in the germline V gene (reference sequence). Trimming removed 4 bases from V and 4 bases from J; junction bases left unmatched: 4. Variable domain in full (rest from reference TRBV19 and TRBJ2-1): DGGITQSPKYLFRKEGQNVTLSCEQNLNHDAMYWYRQDPGQGLRLIYYSQIVNDFQKGDIAEGYSVSREKKESFPLTVTSAQKNPTAFYLCASSKGLADYNEQFFGPGTRLTVL.

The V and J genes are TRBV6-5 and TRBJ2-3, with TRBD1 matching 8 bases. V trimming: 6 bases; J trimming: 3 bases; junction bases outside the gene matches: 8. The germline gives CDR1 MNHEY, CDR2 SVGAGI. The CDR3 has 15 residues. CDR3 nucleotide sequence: TGTGCCAGCAGGCGCGGACAGGGAAGGACAGATACGCAGTATTTT. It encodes CASRRGQGRTDTQYF.